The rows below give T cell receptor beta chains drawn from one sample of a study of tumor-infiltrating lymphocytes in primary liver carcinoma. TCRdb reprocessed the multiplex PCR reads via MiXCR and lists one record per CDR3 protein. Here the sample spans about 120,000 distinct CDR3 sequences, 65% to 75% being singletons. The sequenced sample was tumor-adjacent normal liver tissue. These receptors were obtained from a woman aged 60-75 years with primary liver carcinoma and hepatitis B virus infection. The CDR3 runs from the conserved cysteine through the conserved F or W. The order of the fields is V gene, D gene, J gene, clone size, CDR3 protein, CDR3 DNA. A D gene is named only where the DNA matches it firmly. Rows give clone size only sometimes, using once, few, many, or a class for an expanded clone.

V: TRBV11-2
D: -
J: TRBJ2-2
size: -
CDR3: CASSLGEMDTEEPFF
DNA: TGTGCCAGCAGCTTGGGCGAGATGGACACCGAGGAGCCGTTTTTT

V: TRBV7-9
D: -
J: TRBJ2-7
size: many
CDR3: CASSLGGRGGEQYF
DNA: TGTGCCAGCAGCCTCGGTGGGAGAGGGGGCGAGCAGTACTTC

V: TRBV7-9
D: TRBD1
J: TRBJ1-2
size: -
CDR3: CASSRRDRYGYTF
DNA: TGTGCCAGCAGCCGGAGGGACAGATATGGCTACACCTTC

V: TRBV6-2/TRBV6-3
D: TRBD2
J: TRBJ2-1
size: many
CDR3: CASSYSTSGSWNEQFF
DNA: TGTGCCAGCAGTTACTCGACAAGCGGGAGTTGGAATGAGCAGTTCTTC

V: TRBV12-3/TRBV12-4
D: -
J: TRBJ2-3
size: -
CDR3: CASSLVDMLYF
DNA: TGTGCCAGCAGTTTGGTAGATATGCTGTATTTT

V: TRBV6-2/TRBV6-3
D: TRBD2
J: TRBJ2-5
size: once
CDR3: CASSYRGGRAVETQYF
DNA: TGCGCAAGCAGTTACAGGGGCGGGAGGGCCGTAGAGACCCAGTACTTC

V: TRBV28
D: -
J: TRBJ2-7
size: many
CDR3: CASSLGAAYEQYF
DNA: TGTGCCAGCAGTTTAGGGGCCGCCTACGAGCAGTACTTC

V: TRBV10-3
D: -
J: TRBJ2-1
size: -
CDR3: CAIGGSRGKSYEQFF
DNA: TGTGCCATCGGGGGATCACGGGGGAAATCCTACGAGCAGTTCTTC

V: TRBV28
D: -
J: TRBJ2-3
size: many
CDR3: CASVQGNTDTQYF
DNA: TGTGCCAGCGTACAGGGAAACACAGATACGCAGTATTTT

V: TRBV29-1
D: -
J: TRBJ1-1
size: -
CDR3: CSLRRGGEGTEAFF
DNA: TGCAGCCTCCGACGGGGAGGGGAAGGCACTGAAGCTTTCTTT

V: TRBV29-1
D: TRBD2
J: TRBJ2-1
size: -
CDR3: CSVQREAHNKQFF
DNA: TGCAGCGTCCAACGGGAGGCCCACAATAAGCAGTTCTTC

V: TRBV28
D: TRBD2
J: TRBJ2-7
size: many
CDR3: CASSFLGLASPYEQYF
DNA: TGTGCCAGCAGTTTCCTGGGACTAGCGTCTCCCTACGAGCAGTACTTC

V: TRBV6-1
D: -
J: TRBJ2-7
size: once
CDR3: CANSDLRALRYEQYF
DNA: TGTGCCAACAGTGATTTGAGGGCTTTGCGCTACGAGCAGTACTTC

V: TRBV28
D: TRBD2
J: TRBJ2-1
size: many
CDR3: CASSLSGRRYNEQFF
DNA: TGTGCCAGCAGTCTCAGCGGGAGACGATACAATGAGCAGTTCTTC

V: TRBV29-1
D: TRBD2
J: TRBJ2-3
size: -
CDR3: CSVDKRETDTDTQYF
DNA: TGCAGTGTTGACAAGCGGGAAACCGACACAGATACGCAGTATTTT

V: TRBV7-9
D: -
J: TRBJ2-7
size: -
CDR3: CASSLGRDRDEQYF
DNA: TGTGCCAGCAGCTTAGGGCGGGATAGGGACGAGCAGTACTTC

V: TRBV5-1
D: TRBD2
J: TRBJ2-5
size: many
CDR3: CASSLSSGREETQYF
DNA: TGCGCCAGCAGCTTGAGTAGCGGGAGGGAAGAGACCCAGTACTTC

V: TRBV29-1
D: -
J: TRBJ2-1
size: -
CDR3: CSVAGGQYYNEQFF
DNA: TGCAGTGTTGCGGGGGGACAGTACTACAATGAGCAGTTCTTC

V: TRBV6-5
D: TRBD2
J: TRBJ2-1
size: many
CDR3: CASTPRSGLALSYDEQFF
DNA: TGTGCCAGCACCCCCCGTTCTGGACTAGCGCTGTCCTACGATGAGCAGTTCTTC

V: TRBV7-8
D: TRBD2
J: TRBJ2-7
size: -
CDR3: CVSSVSGSSVYEQYF
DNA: TGTGTGAGCAGCGTTAGCGGGAGCTCCGTCTACGAGCAGTACTTC

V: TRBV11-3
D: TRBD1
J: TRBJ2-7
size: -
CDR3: CASSPGTGGNYVQYF
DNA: TGTGCCAGCAGCCCGGGGACAGGGGGCAACTACGTCCAGTACTTC

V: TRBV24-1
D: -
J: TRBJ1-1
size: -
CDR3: CATGAGGGITEAFF
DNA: TGTGCCACCGGTGCTGGAGGGGGAATCACTGAAGCTTTCTTT

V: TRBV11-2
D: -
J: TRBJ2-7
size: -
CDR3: CASSQTWSEHYF
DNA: TGTGCCAGTAGCCAGACATGGTCCGAGCATTACTTC

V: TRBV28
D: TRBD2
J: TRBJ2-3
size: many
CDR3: CASSPLSREGLQYF
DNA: TGTGCCAGCAGTCCGTTATCGCGGGAGGGCCTACAGTATTTT

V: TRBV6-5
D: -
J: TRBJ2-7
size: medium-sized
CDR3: CASSQDTGYEQYF
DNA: TGTGCCAGCAGTCAGGACACCGGCTACGAGCAGTACTTC

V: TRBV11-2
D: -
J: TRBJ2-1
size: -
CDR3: CISSLGKNEQFF
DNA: TGTATCAGCAGCCTAGGTAAAAATGAGCAGTTCTTC

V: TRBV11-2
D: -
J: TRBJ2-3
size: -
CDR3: CASGLDREDTQYF
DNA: TGTGCCAGCGGCTTAGACAGGGAGGATACACAGTATTTT

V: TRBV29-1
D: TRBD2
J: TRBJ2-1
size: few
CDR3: CNAGGTGTSGYNEQFF
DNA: TGCAACGCTGGGGGCACTGGGACTAGCGGCTACAATGAGCAGTTCTTC